This T cell receptor (beta chain) was identified in a study of blood T cells in healthy people across ages. A word on this clonotype: Its antigen is as yet unknown.

Broader study findings: Diversity of TCR beta per million T cells declined in a roughly linear way with age.

The second PCR ran roughly 6 to 11 cycles with a sample-barcoded 5' primer and J-beta primers. TCRdb re-derived calls from the 5' RACE reads in MiXCR, one entry per CDR3 protein. Of roughly 1,500,000 distinct CDR3 sequences listed, roughly 32% are singletons. Healthy Caucasians from Russia aged roughly 6 to 100 served as donors. The sequence came from a woman between 25 and 40 years old in good health. The sequenced material came from blood.

The CDR3 DNA sequence: TGCGCCAGCAGCTTGGAGACTAATGAAAAACTGTTTTTT. Amino acid sequence: CASSLETNEKLFF. The chain uses TRBV5-1 and TRBJ1-4, with no clear D. CDR3 length: 13 amino acids. CDR1 and CDR2 (germline): SGHRS, YFSETQ. Trimming cost V 0 bases and J 2 bases, with 2 bases left between them.